Reported below is one TCR beta chain. Both 60 Vbeta primers and 13 Jbeta primers went into the PCR. Profiling relied on immunoSEQ multiplex PCR, and the TCRdb table lists in-frame clones only, not all of them. This table holds 130,000 to 150,000 clones, around three quarters found once. The record originates from a study of cytomegalovirus exposure and HLA in healthy donors. Sequencing was performed on PBMCs. The sequence derives from a woman in her thirties or forties in good health and CMV-seropositive.

CDR3 DNA: TGCGCCAGCAAGGGTAGCGGGGTTCTAGAGACCCAGTACTTC. It encodes CASKGSGVLETQYF. V and J are TRBV5-1 and TRBJ2-5, with 8 bases fitting TRBD2. The CDR3 spans 14 residues. Per germline, CDR1 SGHRS and CDR2 YFSETQ. V gave up 6 bases and J gave up 4 bases; unmatched junction bases: 8.